This is a list of T cell receptor beta chains from one sample in a study of cytomegalovirus exposure and HLA in healthy donors. Sequencing was performed with immunoSEQ multiplex PCR; in TCRdb, only in-frame clones are kept and a portion is missing. The table includes 200,000 to 250,000 clones, about 81% detected once. Sequencing used PBMCs. Every receptor here comes from a woman aged 60 to 75 in good health and CMV-seropositive. The CDR3 runs from the conserved cysteine through the conserved F or W.

CDR3 protein | J gene | V gene
CASSLGTGHYGYTF | TRBJ1-2 | TRBV7-6
CASSGLAGVINEQFF | TRBJ2-1 | TRBV2
CASRGSSYEQYF | TRBJ2-7 | TRBV2
CASSASGTGVRETQYF | TRBJ2-5 | TRBV5-1
CASRPREAWSEQFF | TRBJ2-1 | TRBV27
CASSEAGTVVGNTIYF | TRBJ1-3 | TRBV6-1
CASSLDRGQGGYTF | TRBJ1-2 | TRBV5-1
CATGTGAYEQYF | TRBJ2-7 | TRBV15
CASSFPDREETQYF | TRBJ2-5 | TRBV5-1
CASSLGAGESTEAFF | TRBJ1-1 | TRBV5-1
CASSYGDRGYGYTF | TRBJ1-2 | TRBV6-5